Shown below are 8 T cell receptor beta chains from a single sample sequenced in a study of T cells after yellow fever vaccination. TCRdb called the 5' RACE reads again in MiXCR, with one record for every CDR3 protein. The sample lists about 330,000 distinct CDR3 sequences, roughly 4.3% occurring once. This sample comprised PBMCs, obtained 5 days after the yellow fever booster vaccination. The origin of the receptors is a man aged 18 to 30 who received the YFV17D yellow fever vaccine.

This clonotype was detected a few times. The CDR3 DNA sequence: TGTGCCAGTCACGGTCTGGGAAAGTCTAGGGCGAGGACTGAAGCTTTCTTT. Translated: CASHGLGKSRARTEAFF. This chain uses TRBV25-1 with TRBJ1-1; D remains ambiguous. Germline-derived CDR1 and CDR2 are MGHDK and SYGVNS. The CDR3 totals 17 residues. Trimming left V 9 bases short and J 5 bases short, with 28 bases between.

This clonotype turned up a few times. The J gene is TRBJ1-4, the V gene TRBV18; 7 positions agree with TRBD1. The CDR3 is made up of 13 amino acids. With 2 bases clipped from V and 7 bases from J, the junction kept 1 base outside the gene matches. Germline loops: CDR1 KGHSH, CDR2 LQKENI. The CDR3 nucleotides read TGTGCCAGCTCACCAGGGACAGCTGAAAAACTGTTTTTT. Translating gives CASSPGTAEKLFF.

CDR3 coding DNA: TGTGCCAGCAGTGAATATCATTCGGGTACGAACACCGGGGAGCTGTTTTTT. It encodes CASSEYHSGTNTGELFF. J is TRBJ2-2 and V is TRBV25-1; D unresolved. CDR1 is MGHDK and CDR2 is SYGVNS in the germline V gene. V was shortened by 0 bases and J by 0 bases, with 11 bases between the two germline ends. The CDR3 is made up of 17 amino acids.

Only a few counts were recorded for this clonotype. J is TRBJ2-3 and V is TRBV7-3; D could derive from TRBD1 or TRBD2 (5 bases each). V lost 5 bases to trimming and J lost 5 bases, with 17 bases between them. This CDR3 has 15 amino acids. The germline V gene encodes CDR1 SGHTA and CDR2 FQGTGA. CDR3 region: CASSPGPRLGDTQYF. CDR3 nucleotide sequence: TGTGCCAGCAGCCCGGGGCCCCGCCTAGGAGATACGCAGTATTTT.

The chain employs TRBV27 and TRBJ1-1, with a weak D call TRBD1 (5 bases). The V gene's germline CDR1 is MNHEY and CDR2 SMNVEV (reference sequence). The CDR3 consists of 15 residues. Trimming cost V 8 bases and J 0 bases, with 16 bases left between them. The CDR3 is CASAPNGGMNTEAFF. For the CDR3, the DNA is TGTGCCAGCGCCCCTAATGGGGGTATGAACACTGAAGCTTTCTTT.

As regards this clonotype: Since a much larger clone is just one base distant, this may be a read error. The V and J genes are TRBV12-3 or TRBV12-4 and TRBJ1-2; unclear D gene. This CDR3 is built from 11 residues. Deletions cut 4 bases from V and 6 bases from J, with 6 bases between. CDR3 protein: CASSSVHGYTF. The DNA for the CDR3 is TGTGCCAGCAGTTCGGTTCATGGCTACACCTTC.

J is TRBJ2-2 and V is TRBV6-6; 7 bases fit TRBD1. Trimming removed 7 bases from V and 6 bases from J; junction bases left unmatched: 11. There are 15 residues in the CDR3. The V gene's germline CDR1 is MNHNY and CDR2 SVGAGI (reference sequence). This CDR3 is CASTYMTGIAGELFF. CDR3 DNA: TGTGCCAGCACCTACATGACAGGGATCGCCGGGGAGCTGTTTTTT.

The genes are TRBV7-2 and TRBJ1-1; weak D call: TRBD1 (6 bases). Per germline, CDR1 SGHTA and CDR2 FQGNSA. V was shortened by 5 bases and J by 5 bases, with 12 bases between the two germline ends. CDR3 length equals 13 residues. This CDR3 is CASSLTGITEAFF. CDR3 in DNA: TGTGCCAGCAGCCTTACAGGGATAACTGAAGCTTTCTTT.